Shown below are 14 T cell receptor beta chains from a single sample sequenced in a study of cytomegalovirus exposure and HLA in healthy donors. The PCR used 60 Vbeta and 13 Jbeta primers. Assay used: immunoSEQ multiplex PCR; TCRdb lists only in-frame clones, some missing. Altogether about 160,000 clones are present, about 80% being singletons, with the ten largest covering more than 9.5%. The material sequenced was PBMCs. These receptors all stem from a man aged 18 to 30 in good health and CMV-seropositive.

The J gene is TRBJ2-5, the V gene TRBV29-1; TRBD1 aligns across 9 bases. This CDR3 comprises 14 residues. With V trimmed by 6 bases and J by 2 bases, 7 bases remained unmatched. Germline lookup yields CDR1 SQVTM and CDR2 ANQGSEA. The DNA of the CDR3 is TGCAGCGTAGAGGGACAGGGCAGACAAGAGACCCAGTACTTC. This gives the protein CSVEGQGRQETQYF.

In its sample, this clone was seen a few times. The rearrangement links TRBV7-9 to TRBJ1-2; D is unclear. Trimming cost V 1 base and J 2 bases, with 8 bases left between them. CDR3 length: 14 residues. CDR1 SEHNR and CDR2 FQNEAQ come from the germline V gene (reference sequence). CDR3 nucleotides: TGTGCCAGCAGCTTAGATGGAGGGAACTATGGCTACACCTTC. Its protein product is CASSLDGGNYGYTF.

The V and J genes are TRBV10-2 and TRBJ1-2; D is uncertain. CDR3 length: 14 residues. V was pared by 6 bases and J by 2 bases, with 13 bases between. Per the germline V gene, CDR1 is WSHSY and CDR2 is SAAADI. The CDR3 DNA reads TGCGCCAGCAGGGCGGGCAGCTTAAACTATGGCTACACCTTC. It yields the protein CASRAGSLNYGYTF.

The chain couples TRBV27 to TRBJ2-1, with D perhaps matching TRBD2 (6 bases). CDR1 and CDR2 (germline): MNHEY, SMNVEV (reference sequence). This CDR3 has 14 residues. V lost 4 bases to trimming and J lost 5 bases, with 12 bases between them. CDR3 loop: CASSWFLANNEQFF. CDR3 coding DNA: TGTGCCAGCAGTTGGTTCCTAGCGAACAATGAGCAGTTCTTC.

V is TRBV4-3 and J is TRBJ1-6; D not resolved. This CDR3 is built from 16 residues. Per germline, CDR1 LGHNA and CDR2 YSLEER. V gave up 0 bases and J gave up 7 bases, with 13 bases separating them. For the CDR3, the DNA is TGCGCCAGCAGCCAAGATTTAAGAGTATTAAATTCACCCCTCCACTTT. The encoded protein is CASSQDLRVLNSPLHF.

This rearrangement joins TRBV4-2 to TRBJ2-3; tentatively, D is TRBD2 (6 bases). Germline values: CDR1 LGHNA, CDR2 YNFKEQ. The V end was cut by 0 bases, the J end by 5 bases, with 18 bases between. This CDR3 comprises 17 residues. Here the CDR3 reads CASSQDLAVRPVDTQYF. CDR3 sequence (DNA): TGTGCCAGCAGCCAAGATTTAGCGGTCCGCCCCGTAGATACGCAGTATTTT.

The rearrangement links TRBV6-4 to TRBJ2-7; 7 bases line up with TRBD1. J gave up 1 base and V 5 bases, and 11 bases lay outside the gene matches. The CDR3 length is 16 residues. Germline assignment: CDR1 MRHNA and CDR2 SNTAGT. CDR3 in DNA: TGTGCCAGCAGTCCCACCTTGGACAGGCCGTCCTACGAGCAGTACTTC. The encoded protein is CASSPTLDRPSYEQYF.

The rearrangement uses TRBV19 and TRBJ1-5, with a weak D call TRBD1 (6 bases). V lost 4 bases and J 0 bases, leaving 10 bases between the germline ends. Germline-derived CDR1 and CDR2 are LNHDA and SQIVND (reference sequence). CDR3 length: 15 residues. This chain's CDR3 is CASSTWDTSNQPQHF. The DNA of the CDR3 is TGTGCCAGTAGTACCTGGGACACTAGCAATCAGCCCCAGCATTTT.

The chain has TRBV5-4 and TRBJ1-2; D not resolved. Germline CDR1 and CDR2: SGHNT and YYREEE (reference sequence). The CDR3 sequence is 15 residues long. V lost 4 bases and J lost 7, with 20 bases in between. The CDR3 nucleotides are TGTGCCAGCAGCCCCCCCCTAGGAAGGGCGGGTGGCTACACCTTC. Translating it yields CASSPPLGRAGGYTF. Together with reference TRBV5-4 and TRBJ1-2, the CDR3 gives the full variable domain: ETGVTQSPTHLIKTRGQQVTLRCSSQSGHNTVSWYQQALGQGPQFIFQYYREEENGRGNFPPRFSGLQFPNYSSELNVNALELDDSALYLCASSPPLGRAGGYTFGSGTRLTVV.

The V and J genes are TRBV27 and TRBJ1-3; TRBD1 might be the D (5 bases). Germline CDR1 MNHEY, CDR2 SMNVEV (reference sequence). This CDR3 has 14 amino acids. Trimming shortened V by 4 bases and J by 4 bases, and 11 bases separated the two germline ends. CDR3 protein: CASSYGGEGNTIYF. CDR3 in DNA: TGTGCCAGCAGTTACGGGGGGGAAGGAAACACCATATATTTT.

This chain uses TRBV30 with TRBJ2-1; TRBD1 might be the D (7 bases). The V and J ends lost 5 bases and 4 bases respectively, with 12 bases between them. The germline V gene has CDR1 GTSNPN and CDR2 SVGIG (reference sequence). This CDR3 is 13 amino acids long. In DNA, the CDR3 is TGTGCCTGGGCGGGACAGTATTACAATGAGCAGTTCTTC. This encodes CAWAGQYYNEQFF.

The chain recombines TRBV30 with TRBJ2-2; TRBD2 is a possible D gene (5 bases). CDR1 is GTSNPN and CDR2 is SVGIG in the germline V gene (reference sequence). The ends were cut back, 0 bases at V and 8 bases at J, with 13 bases in the middle. The CDR3 loop spans 14 amino acids. The CDR3 region has the DNA TGTGCCTGGAGTGTCGCCCTAGCCGGGGGGGAGCTGTTTTTT. Translated, it gives CAWSVALAGGELFF.

The rearrangement links TRBV5-6 to TRBJ2-3, with 8 bases aligning to TRBD1. J gave up 3 bases and V 4 bases, and 10 bases lay outside the gene matches. CDR3 size: 16 residues. Germline loops: CDR1 SGHDT, CDR2 YYEEEE. The CDR3 protein is CASSPEGQGRTDTQYF. CDR3 coding DNA: TGTGCCAGCAGCCCGGAAGGACAGGGACGAACAGATACGCAGTATTTT. Variable domain in full (rest from reference TRBV5-6 and TRBJ2-3): DAGVTQSPTHLIKTRGQQVTLRCSPKSGHDTVSWYQQALGQGPQFIFQYYEEEERQRGNFPDRFSGHQFPNYSSELNVNALLLGDSALYLCASSPEGQGRTDTQYFGPGTRLTVL.

This chain links TRBV7-2 with TRBJ1-2; TRBD1 agrees at 7 bases. J gave up 8 bases and V 5 bases, and 17 bases lay outside the gene matches. CDR3 length equals 16 residues. Germline CDR1 is SGHTA and CDR2 is FQGNSA. The CDR3 bases are TGTGCCAGCAGCCCCCGGACAGGAGTGAGAACGGGAGGCTACACCTTC. Translating gives CASSPRTGVRTGGYTF.